This T cell receptor beta chain was documented in a study of spatial heterogeneity in lung cancer (dated by TCRdb to about 2019). Some background on the complete study: Beta-chain transcripts were consistently detected in greater numbers than alpha-chain transcripts, which likely reflects a higher abundance of beta-chain transcripts. Nonsynonymous mutation counts, determined by whole-exome sequencing of tumor tissue, were related to features of the TCR repertoire. In non-small cell lung cancer, the study quantitatively compared TCR alpha and beta repertoires across several tumor regions, matched nontumor lung, and blood. In the raw uncorrected reads, each unique combination of TCR and UMI appeared on average more than ten times. Both alpha and beta chains were TCR-sequenced in fewer than 250 tumor regions, roughly 70 matched nontumor lung samples and some 56 PBMC samples obtained at surgery. Findings and caveats that apply to the study as a whole: Additional single-cell paired TCR alpha and beta sequencing was considered necessary to confirm, at a functional level, the hypothesis that regional TCRs recognize regional mutations. Ubiquitous expanded tumor TCRs were found in blood more often at tumor resection than at routine follow-up.

At least ten counts were recorded for this clonotype. Its antigen is still unknown. One base away there is no much larger clone; base qualities are not given. The time point label, as the study defines it: sample taken at primary tumor resection. For TCR sequencing, whole RNA was extracted from tumor and nontumor lung tissue, or from cryopreserved PBMC samples, and no cell sorting was done. Samples were obtained from 72 patients with early-stage, untreated non-small cell lung cancer from the lung TRACERx cohort. Only patients with enough RNA available from two or more tumor regions were chosen for TCR sequencing. Deletion took 5 bases off V and 0 bases off J, with a span of 14 bases between the germline ends. From cysteine to phenylalanine, the CDR3 is 16 amino acids long. Only the CDR3 DNA is retained, 48 bases long and in frame from the first base. CDR1 and CDR2, per the germline V gene (reference sequence), are LNHNV and YYDKDF.

Preparation of the library involved 5' RACE. Sequencing instrument: NextSeq 500. To allow correction of PCR and sequencing errors, the TCR library protocol tagged every TCR cDNA molecule with a unique molecular identifier. In the source study's methods: Decombinator tools were used for TCR identification, UMI-based error correction and CDR3 extraction. Expanded TCRs were defined as those above a frequency of 2 per 1,000, corresponding to the top 1% of the tumor frequency distribution. Renyi diversity was calculated using the R vegan package after each repertoire was subsampled 100 times to 5,000 TCRs. CDR3 similarity networks were built from amino acid triplet string-kernel similarity, with CDR3s being connected when pairwise similarity was above 0.82. TCRdb reprocessing: public reads trimmed at Q25 with fastp, clones called with MiXCR, in-frame beta chains kept. Rows with a matching CDR3 protein are joined into one entry that keeps the most common DNA and genes. The V and J calls come from TCRdb's annotation, not from the publication. The sample records 20,000 to 25,000 distinct CDR3 sequences, around 5% of which are singletons. The top ten clonotypes cover about 7% of the sample.

The sequence links TRBV15 to TRBJ2-4, with an unclear D gene assignment. This clonotype was obtained from a male donor with early-stage non-small cell lung cancer. Specimen: PBMCs, collected at surgery. The CDR3 reads CATSPETLLAKNIQYF. In nucleotides, the sequence is TGTGCCACCAGCCCAGAGACGCTACTAGCCAAAAACATTCAGTACTTC.